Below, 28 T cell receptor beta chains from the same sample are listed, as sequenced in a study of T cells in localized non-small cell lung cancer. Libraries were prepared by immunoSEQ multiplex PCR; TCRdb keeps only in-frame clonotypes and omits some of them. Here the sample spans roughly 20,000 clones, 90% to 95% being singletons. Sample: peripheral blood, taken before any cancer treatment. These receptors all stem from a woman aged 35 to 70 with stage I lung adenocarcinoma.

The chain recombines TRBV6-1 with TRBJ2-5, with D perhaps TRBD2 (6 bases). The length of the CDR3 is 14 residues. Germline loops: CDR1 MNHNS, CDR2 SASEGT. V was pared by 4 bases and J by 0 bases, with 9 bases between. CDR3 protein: CASSASSDQETQYF. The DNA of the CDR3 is TGTGCCAGCAGTGCATCTAGCGACCAAGAGACCCAGTACTTC.

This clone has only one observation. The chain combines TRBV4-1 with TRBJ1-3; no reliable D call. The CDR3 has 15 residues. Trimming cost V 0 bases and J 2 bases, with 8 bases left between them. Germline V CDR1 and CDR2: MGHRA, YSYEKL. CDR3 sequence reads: CASSQDPFTGNTIYF. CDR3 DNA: TGCGCCAGCAGCCAAGATCCGTTCACTGGAAACACCATATATTTT.

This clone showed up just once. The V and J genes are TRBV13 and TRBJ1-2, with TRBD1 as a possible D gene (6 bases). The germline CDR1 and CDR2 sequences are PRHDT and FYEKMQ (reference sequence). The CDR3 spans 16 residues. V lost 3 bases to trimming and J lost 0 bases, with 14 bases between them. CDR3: CASSLGGGLANYGYTF. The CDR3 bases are TGTGCCAGCAGCTTGGGGGGCGGCCTGGCTAACTATGGCTACACCTTC.

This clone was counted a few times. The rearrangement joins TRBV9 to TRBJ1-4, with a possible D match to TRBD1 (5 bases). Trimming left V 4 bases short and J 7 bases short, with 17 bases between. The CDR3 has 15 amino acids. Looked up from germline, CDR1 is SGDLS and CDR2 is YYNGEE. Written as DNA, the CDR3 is TGTGCCAGCAGCTCGAGGGCAGCGGGGGGTGAAAAACTGTTTTTT. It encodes CASSSRAAGGEKLFF.

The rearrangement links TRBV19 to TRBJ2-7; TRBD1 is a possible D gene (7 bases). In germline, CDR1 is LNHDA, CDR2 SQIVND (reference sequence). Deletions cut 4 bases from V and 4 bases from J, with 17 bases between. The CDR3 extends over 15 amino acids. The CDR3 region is CASSNPRDSGYEQYF. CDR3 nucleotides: TGTGCCAGTAGTAACCCGCGGGACAGTGGGTACGAGCAGTACTTC.

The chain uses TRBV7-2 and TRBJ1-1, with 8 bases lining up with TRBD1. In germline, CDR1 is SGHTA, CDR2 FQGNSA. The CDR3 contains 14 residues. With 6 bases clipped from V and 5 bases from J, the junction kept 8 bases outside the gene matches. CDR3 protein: CASRPGQDGTEAFF. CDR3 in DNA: TGTGCCAGCAGACCGGGACAGGATGGAACTGAAGCTTTCTTT.

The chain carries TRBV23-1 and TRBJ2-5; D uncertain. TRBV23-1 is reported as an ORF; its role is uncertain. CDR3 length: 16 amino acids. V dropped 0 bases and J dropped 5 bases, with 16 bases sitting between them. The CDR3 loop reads CASSQSGLAVGETQYF. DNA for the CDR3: TGCGCCAGCAGTCAATCCGGATTGGCTGTGGGGGAGACCCAGTACTTC.

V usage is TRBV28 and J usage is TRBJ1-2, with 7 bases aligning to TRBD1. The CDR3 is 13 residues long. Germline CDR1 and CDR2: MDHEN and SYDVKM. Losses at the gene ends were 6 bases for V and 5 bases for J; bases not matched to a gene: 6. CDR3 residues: CASRSGQSYGYTF. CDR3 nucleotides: TGTGCCAGCAGGTCGGGACAGAGTTATGGCTACACCTTC.

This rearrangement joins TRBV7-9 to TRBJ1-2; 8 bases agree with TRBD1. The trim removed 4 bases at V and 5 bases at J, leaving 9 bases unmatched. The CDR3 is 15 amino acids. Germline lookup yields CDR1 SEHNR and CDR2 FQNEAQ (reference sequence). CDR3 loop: CASSYPDRDLYGYTF. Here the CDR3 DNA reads TGTGCCAGCAGCTACCCGGACAGGGACTTGTATGGCTACACCTTC.

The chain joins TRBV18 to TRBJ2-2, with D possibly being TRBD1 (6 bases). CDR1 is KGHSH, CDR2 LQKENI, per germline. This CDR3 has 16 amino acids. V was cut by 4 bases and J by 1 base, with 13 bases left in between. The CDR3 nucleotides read TGTGCCAGCTCACGATGGAGGACAGAGAACACCGGGGAGCTGTTTTTT. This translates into CASSRWRTENTGELFF.

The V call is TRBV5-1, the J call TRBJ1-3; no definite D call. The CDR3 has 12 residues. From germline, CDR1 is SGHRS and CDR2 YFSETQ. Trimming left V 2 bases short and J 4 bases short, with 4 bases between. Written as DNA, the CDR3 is TGCGCCAGCAGCTTAGAGGGAAACACCATATATTTT. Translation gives CASSLEGNTIYF.

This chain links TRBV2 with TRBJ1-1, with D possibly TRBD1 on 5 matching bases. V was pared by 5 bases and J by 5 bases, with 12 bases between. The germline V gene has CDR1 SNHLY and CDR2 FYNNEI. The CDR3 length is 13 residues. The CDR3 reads CASSPDRGTEAFF. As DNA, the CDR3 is TGTGCCAGCAGTCCAGACAGAGGGACTGAAGCTTTCTTT.

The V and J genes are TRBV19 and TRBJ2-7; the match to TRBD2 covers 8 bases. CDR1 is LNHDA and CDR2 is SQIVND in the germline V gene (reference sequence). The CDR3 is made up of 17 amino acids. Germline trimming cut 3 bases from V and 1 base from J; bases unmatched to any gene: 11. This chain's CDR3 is CASSMVPGLDISYEQYF. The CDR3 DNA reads TGTGCCAGTAGTATGGTCCCGGGACTAGATATTTCCTACGAGCAGTACTTC.

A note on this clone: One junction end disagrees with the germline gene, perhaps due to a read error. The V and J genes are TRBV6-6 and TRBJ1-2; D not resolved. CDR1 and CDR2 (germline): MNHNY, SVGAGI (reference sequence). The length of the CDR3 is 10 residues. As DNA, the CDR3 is TGTGCCAGCAGTTACGCGACACTAATCTTC. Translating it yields CASSYATLIF.

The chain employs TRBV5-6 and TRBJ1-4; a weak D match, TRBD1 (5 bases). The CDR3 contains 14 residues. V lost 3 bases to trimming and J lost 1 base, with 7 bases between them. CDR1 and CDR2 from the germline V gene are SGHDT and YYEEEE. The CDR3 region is CASSSGGTNEKLFF. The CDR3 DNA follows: TGTGCCAGCAGCTCTGGGGGAACTAATGAAAAACTGTTTTTT.

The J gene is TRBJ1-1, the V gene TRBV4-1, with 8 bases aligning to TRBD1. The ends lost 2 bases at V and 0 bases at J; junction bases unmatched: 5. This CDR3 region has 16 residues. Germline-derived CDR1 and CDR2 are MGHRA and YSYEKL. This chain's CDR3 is CASSQLWGQVNTEAFF. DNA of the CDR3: TGCGCCAGCAGCCAACTGTGGGGACAGGTGAACACTGAAGCTTTCTTT.

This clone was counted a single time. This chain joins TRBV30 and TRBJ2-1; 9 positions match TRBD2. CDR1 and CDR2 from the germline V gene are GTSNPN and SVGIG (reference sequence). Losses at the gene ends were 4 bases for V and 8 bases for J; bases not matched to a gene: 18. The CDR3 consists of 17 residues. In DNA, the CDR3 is TGTGCCTGGACCTCACCGGGGGGCGGGGGGGTAGTGGATGAGCAGTTCTTC. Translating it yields CAWTSPGGGGVVDEQFF.

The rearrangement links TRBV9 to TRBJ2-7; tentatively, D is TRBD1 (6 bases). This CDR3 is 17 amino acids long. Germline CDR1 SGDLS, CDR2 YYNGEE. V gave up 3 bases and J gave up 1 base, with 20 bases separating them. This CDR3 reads CASSGGLGGYESYEQYF. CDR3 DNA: TGTGCCAGCAGCGGGGGCCTAGGGGGTTATGAATCCTACGAGCAGTACTTC.

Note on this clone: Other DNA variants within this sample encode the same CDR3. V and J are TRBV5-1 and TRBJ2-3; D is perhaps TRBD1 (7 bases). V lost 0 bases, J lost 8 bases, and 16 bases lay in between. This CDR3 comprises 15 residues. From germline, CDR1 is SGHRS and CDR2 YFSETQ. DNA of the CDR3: TGCGCCAGCAGCTTGGCCAATCAGGGGGGTGGTACGCAGTATTTT. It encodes CASSLANQGGGTQYF.

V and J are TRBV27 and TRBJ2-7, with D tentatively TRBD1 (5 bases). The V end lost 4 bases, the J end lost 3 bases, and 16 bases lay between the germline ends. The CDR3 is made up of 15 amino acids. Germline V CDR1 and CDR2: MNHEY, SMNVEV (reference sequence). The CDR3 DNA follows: TGTGCCAGCAGTTCTCGTCAGGGAAGGATCTACGAGCAGTACTTC. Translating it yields CASSSRQGRIYEQYF.

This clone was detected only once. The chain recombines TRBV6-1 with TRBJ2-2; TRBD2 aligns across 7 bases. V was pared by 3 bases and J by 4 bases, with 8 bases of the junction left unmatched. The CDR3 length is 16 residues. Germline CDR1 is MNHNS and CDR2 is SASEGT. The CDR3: CASSESGGLGTGELFF. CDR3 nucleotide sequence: TGTGCCAGCAGTGAGTCCGGGGGGTTGGGCACCGGGGAGCTGTTTTTT.

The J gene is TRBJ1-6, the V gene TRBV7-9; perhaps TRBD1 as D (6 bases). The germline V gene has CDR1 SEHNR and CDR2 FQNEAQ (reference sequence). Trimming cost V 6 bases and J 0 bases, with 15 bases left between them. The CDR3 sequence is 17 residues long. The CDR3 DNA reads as TGTGCCAGCAGACCCAAGGACAGTAGCTCCTATAATTCACCCCTCCACTTT. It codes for CASRPKDSSSYNSPLHF.

In nucleotides, the CDR3 is TGTGCCATCAGTGAGTCGGCCGGACTAGCGGGGGGTGGGCAAGAGACCCAGTACTTC. As protein: CAISESAGLAGGGQETQYF. The rearrangement links TRBV10-3 to TRBJ2-5, with TRBD2 matching 14 bases. The length of the CDR3 is 19 residues. Germline V gene data show CDR1 as ENHRY and CDR2 as SYGVKD. V shed 0 bases, J shed 2 bases, and the junction held 8 bases outside the gene matches.

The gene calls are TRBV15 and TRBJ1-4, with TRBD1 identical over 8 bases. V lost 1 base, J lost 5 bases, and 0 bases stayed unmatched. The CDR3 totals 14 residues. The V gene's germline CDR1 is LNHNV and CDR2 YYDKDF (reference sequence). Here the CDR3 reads CATSRGQGNEKLFF. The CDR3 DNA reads TGTGCCACCAGCAGAGGACAGGGGAATGAAAAACTGTTTTTT.

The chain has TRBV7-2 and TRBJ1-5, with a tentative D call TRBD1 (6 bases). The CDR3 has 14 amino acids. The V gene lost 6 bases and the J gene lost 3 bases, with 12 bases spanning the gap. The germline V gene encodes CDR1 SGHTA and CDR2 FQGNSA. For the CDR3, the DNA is TGTGCCAGCAGTCTGACAGGAGTCAATCAGCCCCAGCATTTT. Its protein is CASSLTGVNQPQHF.

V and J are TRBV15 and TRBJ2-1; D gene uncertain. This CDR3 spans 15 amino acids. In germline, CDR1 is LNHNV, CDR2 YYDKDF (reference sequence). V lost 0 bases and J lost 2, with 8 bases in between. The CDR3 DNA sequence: TGTGCCACCAGCAGAGAGGTAATACCCTACAATGAGCAGTTCTTC. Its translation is CATSREVIPYNEQFF.

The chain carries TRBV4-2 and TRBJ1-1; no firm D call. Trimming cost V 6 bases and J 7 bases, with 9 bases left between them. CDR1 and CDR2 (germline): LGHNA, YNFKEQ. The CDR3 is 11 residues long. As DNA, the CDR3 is TGTGCCAGCAGGTATGATGGTGAAGCTTTCTTT. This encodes CASRYDGEAFF.

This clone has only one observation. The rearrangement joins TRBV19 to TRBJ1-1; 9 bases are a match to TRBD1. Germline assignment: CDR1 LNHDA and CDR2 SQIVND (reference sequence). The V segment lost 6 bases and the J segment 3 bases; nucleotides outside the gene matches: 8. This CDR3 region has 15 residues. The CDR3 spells CASRLDRGADTEAFF. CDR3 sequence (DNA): TGTGCCAGTAGACTGGACAGGGGCGCGGACACTGAAGCTTTCTTT. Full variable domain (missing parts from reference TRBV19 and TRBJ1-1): DGGITQSPKYLFRKEGQNVTLSCEQNLNHDAMYWYRQDPGQGLRLIYYSQIVNDFQKGDIAEGYSVSREKKESFPLTVTSAQKNPTAFYLCASRLDRGADTEAFFGQGTRLTVV.